This T cell receptor (beta chain) was profiled in a study of T cell repertoires in cytomegalovirus infection. Study overall: Matching HLA type and CMV infection were both indicated by public TCR beta signatures.

Concerning this clonotype itself: Its matching antigen is unknown.

Germline values: CDR1 MNHEY, CDR2 SVGAGI. CDR3 length: 14 residues. The V and J ends lost 6 bases and 3 bases, in that order; junction bases with no gene match: 6. Findings of the study overall: Frequencies of public TCR beta families were cumulated, and this identified carriers of CMV plus the relevant HLA. CMV-specific HLA-C-restricted TCR beta clonotypes dominated the ex vivo response.

TCRdb reanalysed the reads using MiXCR and keeps one entry per CDR3 protein. Seen here are approximately 140,000 distinct CDR3 sequences, under 30% observed once, and the top ten hold approximately 35%. This TCR was recovered from a human donor in good health (CMV status not recorded). Some clones in this sample may be carry-over from other donors' samples. This sequence joins TRBV6-5 and TRBJ2-7, with 9 positions matching TRBD1. Specimen: PBMCs, sequenced either directly or after in vitro stimulation (not recorded which). CDR3 DNA sequence: TGTGCCAGCAGAGTAGGACAGGGGATCTACGAGCAGTACTTC. Translation gives CASRVGQGIYEQYF.